This T cell receptor beta chain was sequenced in a study of blood T cell repertoires in COVID-19. Whole-study context: T cells, B-cell-depleted T cells, or PBMCs supplied cDNA or gDNA.

Under the authors' procedure: Reference gene primer amplification yielded estimated nucleated cell counts. The protocol was immunoSEQ multiplex PCR, while the TCRdb copy is restricted to in-frame clones and leaves out a portion. Clonal size and the V and J genes are those of that table, whereas D and trimming came from the DNA. Of some 340,000 clones listed, roughly 80% were seen once; the top ten hold 5.1%. Losses at the gene ends were 5 bases for V and 1 base for J; bases not matched to a gene: 3. The CDR3 contains 14 residues. Germline loops: CDR1 PRHDT, CDR2 FYEKMQ (reference sequence). This receptor was identified in a woman in her 50s who had recovered from COVID-19. The chain links TRBV13 to TRBJ1-1, with TRBD1 matching over 8 bases. Sample: PBMCs or T cells enriched from blood (not recorded which). CDR3 residues: CASSAQGGNTEAFF. CDR3 DNA sequence: TGTGCCAGCAGCGCACAGGGGGGGAACACTGAAGCTTTCTTT.